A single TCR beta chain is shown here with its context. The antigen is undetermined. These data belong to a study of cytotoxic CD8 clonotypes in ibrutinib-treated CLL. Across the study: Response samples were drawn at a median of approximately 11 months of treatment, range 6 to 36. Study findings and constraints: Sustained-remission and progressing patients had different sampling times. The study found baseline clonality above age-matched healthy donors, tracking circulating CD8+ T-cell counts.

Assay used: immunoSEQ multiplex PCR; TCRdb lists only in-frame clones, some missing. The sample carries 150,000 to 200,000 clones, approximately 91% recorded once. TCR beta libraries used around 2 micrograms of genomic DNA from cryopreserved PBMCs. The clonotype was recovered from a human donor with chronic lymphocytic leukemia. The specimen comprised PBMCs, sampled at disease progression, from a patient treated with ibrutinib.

The chain's CDR3 is CASSGGSEVQPQHF. The CDR3, as DNA: TGTGCCAGCAGCGGGGGGTCGGAAGTTCAGCCCCAGCATTTT. V is TRBV9 and J is TRBJ1-5; possible D gene TRBD1, 5 bases. Deletions cut 3 bases from V and 6 bases from J, with 13 bases between. Germline V gives CDR1 SGDLS, CDR2 YYNGEE. This CDR3 has 14 residues.